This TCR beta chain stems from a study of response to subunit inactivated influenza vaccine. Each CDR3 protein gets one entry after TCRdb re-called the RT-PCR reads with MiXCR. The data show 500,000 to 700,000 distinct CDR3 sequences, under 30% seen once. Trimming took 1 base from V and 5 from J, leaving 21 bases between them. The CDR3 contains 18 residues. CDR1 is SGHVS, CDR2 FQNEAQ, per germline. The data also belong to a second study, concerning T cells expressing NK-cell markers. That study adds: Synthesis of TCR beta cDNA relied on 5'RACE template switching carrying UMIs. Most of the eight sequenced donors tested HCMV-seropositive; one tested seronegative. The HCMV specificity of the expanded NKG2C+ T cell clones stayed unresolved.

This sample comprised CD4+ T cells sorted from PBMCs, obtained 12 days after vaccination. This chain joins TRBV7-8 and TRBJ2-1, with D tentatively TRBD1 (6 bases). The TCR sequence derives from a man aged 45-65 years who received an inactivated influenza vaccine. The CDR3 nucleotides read TGTGCCAGCAGCTTAGAGGTCGGAACAGGGCTCTTCAACAATGAGCAGTTCTTC. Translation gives CASSLEVGTGLFNNEQFF.